The rows below give T cell receptor beta chains drawn from one sample of a study of blood T cell repertoires in COVID-19. Libraries were prepared by immunoSEQ multiplex PCR; TCRdb keeps only in-frame clonotypes and omits some of them. The sample consists of a few hundred thousand clones, 90% of them appearing once. Sequencing used PBMCs or T cells enriched from blood (not recorded which). The receptors here all came from a woman younger than 30 with acute COVID-19. CDR3s include the opening cysteine and the closing phenylalanine or tryptophan. A D gene is named only where the DNA matches it firmly. Rows give clone size only sometimes, using once, few, many, or a class for an expanded clone.

d_call j_call cdr3_length v_call clone_size cdr3_nt cdr3_aa
. TRBJ1-4 15 TRBV9 many TGTGCCAGCAGCGCAGATGGGGGGAAGGATGAAAAACTGTTTTTT CASSADGGKDEKLFF
TRBD2 TRBJ2-5 15 TRBV4-1 . TGCGCCAGCAGTTTAGGACTAGCGGGAGTAGAGACCCAGTACTTC CASSLGLAGVETQYF
. TRBJ1-3 20 TRBV4-2 . TGTGCCAGCAGCCAAGAATTAAATACAGGCATCTTCAATAGGAGAAACACCATATATTTT CASSQELNTGIFNRRNTIYF
. TRBJ1-1 13 TRBV11-2 . TGTGCCAGCAGCTTAGCGGGGAGGACTGAAGCTTTCTTT CASSLAGRTEAFF
. TRBJ2-3 13 TRBV9 . TGTGCCAGCAGCGTCTATGGGGCCGGTACGCAGTATTTT CASSVYGAGTQYF
. TRBJ1-2 15 TRBV3-1/TRBV3-2 . TGTGCCAGCAGCCAAGATCGGGTTCACGGCTATGGCTACACCTTC CASSQDRVHGYGYTF
. TRBJ1-1 14 TRBV11-3 . TGTGCCAGCAGCCCCCTTCGGGGGGGGACTGAAGCTTTCTTT CASSPLRGGTEAFF
TRBD1 TRBJ2-6 15 TRBV11-3 . TGTGCCAGCAGCGCGCAGGGGGCCGGGGCCAACGTCCTGACTTTC CASSAQGAGANVLTF
TRBD1 TRBJ1-2 14 TRBV28 . TGTGCCAGCAGAACCGGACAGGGGGCCTATGGCTACACCTTC CASRTGQGAYGYTF
. TRBJ1-2 12 TRBV29-1 . TGCAGCGTTGAGTCCCGAGCCTATGGCTACACCTTC CSVESRAYGYTF
TRBD1 TRBJ1-2 15 TRBV19 . TGTGCCAGTAGTATAGCATCCGGGACAGGGTATGGCTACACCTTC CASSIASGTGYGYTF
TRBD1 TRBJ1-1 16 TRBV18 . TGTGCCAGCTCACCAGGACAGGGGCCGTCCCACACTGAAGCTTTCTTT CASSPGQGPSHTEAFF
. TRBJ1-1 15 TRBV28 . TGTGCCAGCAGGGCCCCGACAGCCCTGAACACTGAAGCTTTCTTT CASRAPTALNTEAFF
. TRBJ2-1 16 TRBV28 few TGTGCCAGCAGCCGAGCTTCCCCCGCCAACTTCGATGAGCAGTTCTTC CASSRASPANFDEQFF
TRBD2 TRBJ2-3 19 TRBV7-2 . TGTGCCAGCAGCTTAGTCGGGACTAGCGGGGGATCTAGCACAGATACGCAGTATTTT CASSLVGTSGGSSTDTQYF
. TRBJ2-1 13 TRBV10-1 . TGCGCCAGCAGTGGGGGACTTTCCCATGAGCAGTTCTTC CASSGGLSHEQFF
TRBD1 TRBJ1-1 14 TRBV28 . TGTGCCAGCAGGAAGGGACAGCAGAACACTGAAGCTTTCTTT CASRKGQQNTEAFF
. TRBJ2-7 17 TRBV11-3 . TGTGCCAGCAGCTTAAGGATACCGAGAACTAGTTCTCACGAGCAGTACTTC CASSLRIPRTSSHEQYF
. TRBJ2-1 18 TRBV5-1 . TGCGCCAGCAGCTTGCCCGGAGAGCGGATTCGGCAATTCAATGAGCAGTTCTTC CASSLPGERIRQFNEQFF
TRBD2 TRBJ2-7 17 TRBV5-1 . TGCGCCAGCAGCTTGGAGCTAGCGGGAGGGTCGCGGGGCGAGCAGTACTTC CASSLELAGGSRGEQYF
TRBD1 TRBJ1-2 15 TRBV27 . TGTGCCAGCAGGTCCCCTTCAGGGGGACAGGGTACCTACACCTTC CASRSPSGGQGTYTF
. TRBJ1-5 17 TRBV9 . TGTGCCAGCAGCGTAGGTCCGGGGGGCGATGACAATCAGCCCCAGCATTTT CASSVGPGGDDNQPQHF
TRBD2 TRBJ2-2 17 TRBV2 . TGTGCCAACTCCGGGACTAGCCACCGCCGGTACACCGGGGAGCTGTTTTTT CANSGTSHRRYTGELFF
TRBD1 TRBJ2-7 17 TRBV5-1 . TGCGCCAGCAGTTCGGACAGGGGCGGTTCTTACACCTACGAGCAGTACTTC CASSSDRGGSYTYEQYF
TRBD2 TRBJ2-3 16 TRBV10-3 once TGTGCCATCAGTGAGTCGGGTAGCGGGAGGTCAGATACGCAGTATTTT CAISESGSGRSDTQYF
. TRBJ1-1 12 TRBV11-2 once TGTGCCAGCAGTCGGGATGGGCCTGAAGCTTTCTTT CASSRDGPEAFF
TRBD1 TRBJ1-2 15 TRBV3-1/TRBV3-2 . TGTGCCAGCAGCCAAGATTTTGGGACAGACTATGGCTACACCTTC CASSQDFGTDYGYTF
. TRBJ2-1 13 TRBV5-6 . TGTGCCAGCAGCTTAATGACTAGTTTTGAGCAGTTCTTC CASSLMTSFEQFF
TRBD1 TRBJ1-1 16 TRBV28 . TGTGCCAGCAGCCCTAAAAAGGGACAGGGAGAGTTTGAAGCTTTCTTT CASSPKKGQGEFEAFF
TRBD1 TRBJ2-2 14 TRBV2 . TGTGCCAGCATTGGACAGGCTTCACCCGGGGAGCTGTTTTTT CASIGQASPGELFF
TRBD1 TRBJ2-1 16 TRBV18 . TGTGCCAGCTCACCACTTTGGACAGGGTACAACAATGAGCAGTTCTTC CASSPLWTGYNNEQFF
. TRBJ2-3 15 TRBV21-1 . TGTGCCAGCAGCAAAGGGCCAGATAGCACAGATACGCAGTATTTT CASSKGPDSTDTQYF
TRBD2 TRBJ2-1 14 TRBV2 . TGTGCCAGCTTAACTAGCGGGTCCAACAATGAGCAGTTCTTC CASLTSGSNNEQFF
. TRBJ1-5 14 TRBV7-9 . TGTGCCAGCAGCACGGGAAACAGTTATCAGCCCCAGCATTTT CASSTGNSYQPQHF
TRBD1 TRBJ1-2 14 TRBV3-1/TRBV3-2 once TGTGCCAGCAGCAGGACAGGGAATAACTATGGCTACACCTTC CASSRTGNNYGYTF
TRBD1 TRBJ2-5 13 TRBV29-1 . TGCAGCGTCTCGCAGGGGGCACGGGAGACCCAGTACTTC CSVSQGARETQYF
. TRBJ1-1 14 TRBV18 . TGTGCCAGCTCCCCCAGTGACATGAACACTGAAGCTTTCTTT CASSPSDMNTEAFF